The 19 T cell receptor beta chains below all came from one sample that was sequenced in a study of patients and donors after allogeneic stem cell transplantation. Each CDR3 protein is one row after TCRdb ran MiXCR on the RT-PCR reads. The sample shows hundreds of thousands of distinct CDR3 sequences, more than 15% of them seen only once. The sample was blood, either unsorted or a sorted T cell fraction (not recorded which). The receptors come from a human donor who was either an allogeneic HSCT recipient or a stem cell or donor lymphocyte infusion donor (not recorded which). It is not recorded whose cells these are; they may come from a transplant donor.

The table lists this clonotype with a few counts. The V call is TRBV5-6, the J call TRBJ2-7; D ambiguous. CDR1 and CDR2 from the germline V gene are SGHDT and YYEEEE. V was cut by 2 bases and J by 6 bases, with 12 bases left in between. This CDR3 has 13 amino acids. The CDR3 protein is CASSFGSPGEQYF. CDR3 bases: TGTGCCAGCAGCTTCGGGTCTCCTGGCGAGCAGTACTTC.

CDR3 protein: CASSDRVDTEAFF. The DNA for the CDR3 is TGTGCCAGCAGTGACAGGGTCGATACTGAAGCTTTCTTT. V is TRBV27 and J is TRBJ1-1; 7 nucleotides align to TRBD1. The V and J ends lost 5 bases and 5 bases, in that order; junction bases with no gene match: 5. The CDR3 runs to 13 residues. Germline V gene sequence: CDR1 MNHEY, CDR2 SMNVEV (reference sequence).

The V and J genes are TRBV4-2 and TRBJ1-2; tentatively, D is TRBD1 (5 bases). Germline V gene lookup returns CDR1 LGHNA and CDR2 YNFKEQ. The CDR3 has 16 amino acids. V dropped 0 bases and J dropped 8 bases, with 19 bases sitting between them. This chain's CDR3 is CASSQEAMGGIGGYTF. The CDR3, as DNA: TGTGCCAGCAGCCAAGAAGCAATGGGGGGGATCGGGGGCTACACCTTC.

This sequence joins TRBV18 and TRBJ1-2; D not certain. Germline V lookup: CDR1 KGHSH, CDR2 LQKENI. The CDR3 is 16 amino acids. Trimming took 2 bases from V and 8 from J, leaving 21 bases between them. The CDR3 nucleotides read TGTGCCAGCTCACCAGTGATGCGAGAAGGGTTCAAAGGCTACACCTTC. It specifies CASSPVMREGFKGYTF.

This clonotype occurred many times. The genes are TRBV5-6 and TRBJ2-7; possibly TRBD2 for D (5 bases). Germline values: CDR1 SGHDT, CDR2 YYEEEE. This CDR3 is 15 amino acids long. V lost 0 bases to trimming and J lost 1 base, with 11 bases between them. CDR3 sequence reads: CASSLDPGSSYEQYF. Written as DNA, the CDR3 is TGTGCCAGCAGCTTGGATCCGGGATCGTCCTACGAGCAGTACTTC.

This clonotype occurred a few times. The chain employs TRBV20-1 and TRBJ2-5; D assignment may be TRBD1 or TRBD2 (5 bases each). Germline V gene sequence: CDR1 DFQATT, CDR2 SNEGSKA (reference sequence). The CDR3 is 12 residues long. V was clipped by 6 bases and J by 3 bases, with 11 bases between them. CDR3 nucleotide sequence: TGCAGTGCCGCCGGGACCAAAGAGACCCAGTACTTC. It translates to CSAAGTKETQYF.

This clonotype was counted between two and nine times. The chain is built from TRBV20-1 and TRBJ2-7, with unresolved D. CDR1 is DFQATT, CDR2 SNEGSKA, per germline (reference sequence). V lost 7 bases, J lost 4 bases, and 11 bases lay in between. The CDR3 is 11 residues long. CDR3 bases: TGCAGTGTGATTGGGAAGTACGAGCAGTACTTC. Residues: CSVIGKYEQYF.

This clonotype was detected ten times or more. This chain uses TRBV7-6 with TRBJ1-2; D is perhaps TRBD1 (5 bases). This CDR3 is built from 13 residues. Germline V lookup: CDR1 SGHVS, CDR2 FNYEAQ. V gave up 1 base and J gave up 5 bases, with 8 bases separating them. The CDR3 DNA reads as TGTGCCAGCAGCTTAGGGGGGGGATATGGCTACACCTTC. Protein product: CASSLGGGYGYTF. The variable domain in full, with the rest retrieved from reference TRBV7-6 and TRBJ1-2, is GAGVSQSPRYKVTKRGQDVALRCDPISGHVSLYWYRQALGQGPEFLTYFNYEAQQDKSGLPNDRFSAERPEGSISTLTIQRTEQRDSAMYRCASSLGGGYGYTFGSGTRLTVV.

This clonotype occurred a few times. This chain joins TRBV20-1 and TRBJ2-6; TRBD1 matches 11 bases. Germline V lookup: CDR1 DFQATT, CDR2 SNEGSKA (reference sequence). The CDR3 sequence is 17 residues long. Trimming took 5 bases from V and 0 from J; bases not matched to a gene: 6. The CDR3 DNA follows: TGCAGTGCTGGACAGGACAGGGGGCTCTCTGGGGCCAACGTCCTGACTTTC. As protein: CSAGQDRGLSGANVLTF.

The V call is TRBV5-6, the J call TRBJ1-2, with a weak D call TRBD1 (5 bases). The CDR3 loop spans 16 amino acids. Germline V gene data show CDR1 as SGHDT and CDR2 as YYEEEE. Trimming cost V 6 bases and J 5 bases, with 23 bases left between them. In nucleotides, the CDR3 is TGTGCCAGCAACCAAAAGGGGTCTCTGGTGGGGTATGGCTACACCTTC. This gives the protein CASNQKGSLVGYGYTF.

This clonotype was seen at least ten times. This rearrangement joins TRBV24-1 to TRBJ2-1; 12 bases match TRBD2. The J segment lost 8 bases and the V segment lost 0 bases, leaving 7 bases of the junction unmatched. The CDR3 is 17 residues long. Germline V lookup: CDR1 KGHDR, CDR2 SFDVKD. The CDR3 spells CATSDLERTSGIYEQFF. In DNA form, the CDR3 reads TGTGCCACCAGTGATTTGGAACGGACTAGCGGGATCTATGAGCAGTTCTTC.

The V gene is TRBV5-1, the J gene TRBJ2-1, with 14 bases aligning to TRBD2. Germline-derived CDR1 and CDR2 are SGHRS and YFSETQ. The CDR3 contains 15 residues. Trimming at V came to 3 bases and at J to 10 bases, leaving 6 bases not matched to a gene. CDR3 sequence: CASSSGTSGSREQFF. For the CDR3, the DNA is TGCGCCAGCAGCTCCGGGACTAGCGGGAGTCGGGAGCAGTTCTTC.

This chain joins TRBV7-9 and TRBJ2-7; the D is unclear. The CDR3 is 15 residues long. Germline-derived CDR1 and CDR2 are SEHNR and FQNEAQ (reference sequence). V was shortened by 5 bases and J by 0 bases, with 14 bases between the two germline ends. Here the CDR3 reads CASSQDRASSYEQYF. Written as DNA, the CDR3 is TGTGCCAGCAGCCAGGATAGGGCGAGCTCCTACGAGCAGTACTTC.

The chain joins TRBV15 to TRBJ2-1; D tentatively fits TRBD1 or TRBD2 (7 bases each). This CDR3 contains 19 residues. The V and J ends lost 0 bases and 1 base respectively, with 19 bases between them. Germline V lookup: CDR1 LNHNV, CDR2 YYDKDF (reference sequence). For the CDR3, the DNA is TGTGCCACCAGCAGAGATCAGGGGGAGGGCAGGCCTTCCTACAATGAGCAGTTCTTC. Its translation: CATSRDQGEGRPSYNEQFF.

CDR3 in DNA: TGTGCCAGCAGAGCGCTAGCGGGACCCTACGAGCAGTACTTC. Translating gives CASRALAGPYEQYF. The rearrangement joins TRBV12-3 or TRBV12-4 to TRBJ2-7; 9 bases are shared with TRBD2. CDR3 length equals 14 residues. V was pared by 6 bases and J by 2 bases, with 5 bases of the junction left unmatched.

The table lists this clonotype with a few counts. The CDR3 region has the DNA TGTGCCAGCAGGACTAGCGGCCAAGATACGCAGTATTTT. Amino acids: CASRTSGQDTQYF. This chain joins TRBV27 and TRBJ2-3; 9 bases map to TRBD2. Germline lookup yields CDR1 MNHEY and CDR2 SMNVEV (reference sequence). This CDR3 region has 13 residues. The junction had 3 bases not matched to a gene; V was cut back by 6 bases and J by 5 bases.

This clonotype was detected only a few times. The chain joins TRBV7-2 to TRBJ2-7; possible D gene TRBD1, 6 bases. V lost 5 bases and J 0 bases, leaving 14 bases between the germline ends. This CDR3 region has 15 residues. From germline, CDR1 is SGHTA and CDR2 FQGNSA. CDR3: CASSHDRTLSYEQYF. In nucleotides, the CDR3 is TGTGCCAGCAGCCATGACAGGACGCTCTCCTACGAGCAGTACTTC. The entire variable domain, with the rest obtained from reference TRBV7-2 and TRBJ2-7, is as follows: GAGVSQSPSNKVTEKGKDVELRCDPISGHTALYWYRQSLGQGLEFLIYFQGNSAPDKSGLPSDRFSAERTGGSVSTLTIQRTQQEDSAVYLCASSHDRTLSYEQYFGPGTRLTVT.

This clonotype was recorded at least ten times. This chain connects TRBV5-6 to TRBJ2-2; D not certain. Trimming took 2 bases from V and 1 from J, leaving 9 bases between them. The CDR3 extends over 15 amino acids. Germline-derived CDR1 and CDR2 are SGHDT and YYEEEE. In nucleotides, the CDR3 is TGTGCCAGCAGCTTAGGACCGATGAACACCGGGGAGCTGTTTTTT. This gives the protein CASSLGPMNTGELFF. Full variable domain (remainder filled in from reference TRBV5-6 and TRBJ2-2): DAGVTQSPTHLIKTRGQQVTLRCSPKSGHDTVSWYQQALGQGPQFIFQYYEEEERQRGNFPDRFSGHQFPNYSSELNVNALLLGDSALYLCASSLGPMNTGELFFGEGSRLTVL.

This sequence joins TRBV7-8 and TRBJ2-7; D perhaps matches TRBD2 (6 bases). V dropped 2 bases and J dropped 2 bases, with 19 bases sitting between them. The CDR3 runs 17 residues. Per germline, CDR1 SGHVS and CDR2 FQNEAQ. The CDR3 sequence: CASSLRPLAPNAYEQYF. Written as DNA, the CDR3 is TGTGCCAGCAGCTTACGTCCACTAGCTCCGAATGCCTACGAGCAGTACTTC.